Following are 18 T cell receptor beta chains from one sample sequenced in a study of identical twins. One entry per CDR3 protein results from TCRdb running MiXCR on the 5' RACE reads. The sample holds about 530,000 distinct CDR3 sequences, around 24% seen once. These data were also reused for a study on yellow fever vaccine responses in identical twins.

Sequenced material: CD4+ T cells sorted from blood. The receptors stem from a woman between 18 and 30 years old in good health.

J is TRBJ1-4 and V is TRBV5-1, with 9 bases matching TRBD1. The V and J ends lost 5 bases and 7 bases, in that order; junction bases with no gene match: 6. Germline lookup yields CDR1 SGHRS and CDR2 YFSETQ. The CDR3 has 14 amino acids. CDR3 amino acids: CASRFTGGGEKLFF. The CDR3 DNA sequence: TGCGCCAGCAGGTTTACAGGGGGCGGTGAAAAACTGTTTTTT.

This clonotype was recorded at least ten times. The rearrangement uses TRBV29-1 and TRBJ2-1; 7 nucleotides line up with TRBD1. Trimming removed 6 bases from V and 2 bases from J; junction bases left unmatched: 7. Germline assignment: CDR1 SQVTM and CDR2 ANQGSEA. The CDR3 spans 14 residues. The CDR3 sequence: CSVNPGTAYNEQFF. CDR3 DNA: TGCAGCGTCAACCCCGGGACAGCCTACAATGAGCAGTTCTTC.

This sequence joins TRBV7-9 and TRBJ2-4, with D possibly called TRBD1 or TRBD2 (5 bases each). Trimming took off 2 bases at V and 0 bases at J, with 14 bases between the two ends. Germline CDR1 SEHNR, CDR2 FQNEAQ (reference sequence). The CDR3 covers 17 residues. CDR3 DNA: TGTGCCAGCAGCTTACGCGAAGAGGGGATAGCCAAAAACATTCAGTACTTC. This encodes CASSLREEGIAKNIQYF.

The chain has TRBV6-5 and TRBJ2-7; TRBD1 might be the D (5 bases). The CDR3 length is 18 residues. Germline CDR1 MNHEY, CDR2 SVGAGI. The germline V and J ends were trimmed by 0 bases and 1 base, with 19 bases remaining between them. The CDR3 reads CASSYSKWGRWISYEQYV. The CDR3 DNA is TGTGCCAGCAGTTACTCGAAGTGGGGCAGGTGGATATCCTACGAGCAGTACGTC.

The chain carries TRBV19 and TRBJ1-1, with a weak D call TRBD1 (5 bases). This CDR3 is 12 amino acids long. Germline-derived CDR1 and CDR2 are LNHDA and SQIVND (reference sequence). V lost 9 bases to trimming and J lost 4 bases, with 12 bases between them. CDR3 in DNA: TGTGCCAGCCGCGGCAGGGTCACTGAAGCTTTCTTT. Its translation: CASRGRVTEAFF.

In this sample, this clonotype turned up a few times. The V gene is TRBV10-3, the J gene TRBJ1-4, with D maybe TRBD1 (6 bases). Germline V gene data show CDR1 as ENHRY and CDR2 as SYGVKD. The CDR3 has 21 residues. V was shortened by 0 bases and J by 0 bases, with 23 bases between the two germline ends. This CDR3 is CAISESPDPPGANATNEKLFF. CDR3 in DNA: TGTGCCATCAGTGAGTCCCCGGATCCTCCAGGGGCGAATGCAACTAATGAAAAACTGTTTTTT.

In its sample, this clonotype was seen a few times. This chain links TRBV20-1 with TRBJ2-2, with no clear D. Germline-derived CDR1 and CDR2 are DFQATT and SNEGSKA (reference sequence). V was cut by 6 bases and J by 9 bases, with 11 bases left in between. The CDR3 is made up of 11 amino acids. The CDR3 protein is CSARGPRELFF. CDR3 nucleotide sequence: TGCAGTGCGCGTGGGCCGCGGGAGCTGTTTTTT.

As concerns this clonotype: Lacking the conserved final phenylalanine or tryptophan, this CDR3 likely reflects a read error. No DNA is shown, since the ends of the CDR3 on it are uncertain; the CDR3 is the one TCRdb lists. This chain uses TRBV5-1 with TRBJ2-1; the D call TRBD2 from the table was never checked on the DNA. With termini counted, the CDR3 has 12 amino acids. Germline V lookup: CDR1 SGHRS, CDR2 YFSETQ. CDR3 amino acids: CASSRGPSGGQR.

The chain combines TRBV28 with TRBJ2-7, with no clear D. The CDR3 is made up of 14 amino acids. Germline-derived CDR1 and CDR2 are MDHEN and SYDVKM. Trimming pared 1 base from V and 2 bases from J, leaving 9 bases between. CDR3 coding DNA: TGTGCCAGCAGTTTATCCGGTGTAACCTACGAGCAGTACTTC. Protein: CASSLSGVTYEQYF.

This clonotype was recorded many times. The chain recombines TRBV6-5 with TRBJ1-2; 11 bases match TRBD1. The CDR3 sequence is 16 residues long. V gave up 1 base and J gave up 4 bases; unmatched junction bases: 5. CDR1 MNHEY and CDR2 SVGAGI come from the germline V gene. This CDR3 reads CASSYLRTGGGYGYTF. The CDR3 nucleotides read TGTGCCAGCAGTTACTTAAGGACAGGGGGCGGCTATGGCTACACCTTC.

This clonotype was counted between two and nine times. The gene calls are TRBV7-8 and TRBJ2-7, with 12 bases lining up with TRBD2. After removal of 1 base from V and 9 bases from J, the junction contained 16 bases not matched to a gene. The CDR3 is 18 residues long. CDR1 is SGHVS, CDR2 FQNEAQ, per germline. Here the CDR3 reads CASSLGGIGLAGPLGQYV. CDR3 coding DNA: TGTGCCAGCAGCTTAGGAGGTATCGGACTAGCGGGGCCATTGGGGCAGTACGTC.

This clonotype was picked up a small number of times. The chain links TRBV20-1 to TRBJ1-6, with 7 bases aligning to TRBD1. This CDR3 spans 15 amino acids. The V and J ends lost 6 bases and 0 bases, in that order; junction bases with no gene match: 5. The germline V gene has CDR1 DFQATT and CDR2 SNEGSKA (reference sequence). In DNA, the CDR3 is TGCAGTGCCAAGACAGGGATCTCCTATAATTCACCCCTCCACTTT. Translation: CSAKTGISYNSPLHF.

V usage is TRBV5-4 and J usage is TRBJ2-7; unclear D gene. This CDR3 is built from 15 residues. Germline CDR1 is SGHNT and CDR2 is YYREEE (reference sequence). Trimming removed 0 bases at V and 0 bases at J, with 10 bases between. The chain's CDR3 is CASSLGVGTSYEQYV. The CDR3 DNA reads TGTGCCAGCAGCTTGGGTGTCGGCACCTCCTACGAGCAGTACGTC.

In DNA form, the CDR3 reads TGTGCCAGCAGCCTCGAAGGGGGAGAGCCCCAGCATTTT. Amino acid sequence: CASSLEGGEPQHF. The V gene is TRBV6-4, the J gene TRBJ1-5, with D maybe TRBD1 (6 bases). The germline V gene encodes CDR1 MRHNA and CDR2 SNTAGT. This CDR3 has 13 residues. V was trimmed by 6 bases and J by 8 bases, leaving 14 bases between them.

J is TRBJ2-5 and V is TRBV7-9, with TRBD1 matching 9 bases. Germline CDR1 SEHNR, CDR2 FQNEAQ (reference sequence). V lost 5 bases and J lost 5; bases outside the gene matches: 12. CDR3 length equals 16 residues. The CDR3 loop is CASSHAQDRGIETQYF. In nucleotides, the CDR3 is TGTGCCAGCAGCCACGCGCAGGACAGGGGAATCGAGACCCAGTACTTC.

In DNA, the CDR3 is TGTGCCAGCAGTGAAGCAGGGGTTCCCAACAATGAGCAGTTCTTC. As protein: CASSEAGVPNNEQFF. This chain links TRBV2 with TRBJ2-1; TRBD1 might be the D (5 bases). V lost 0 bases and J lost 5, with 11 bases in between. Germline V CDR1 and CDR2: SNHLY, FYNNEI. The CDR3 is 15 amino acids. The whole variable domain, remainder taken from reference TRBV2 and TRBJ2-1, is EPEVTQTPSHQVTQMGQEVILRCVPISNHLYFYWYRQILGQKVEFLVSFYNNEISEKSEIFDDQFSVERPDGSNFTLKIRSTKLEDSAMYFCASSEAGVPNNEQFFGPGTRLTVL.

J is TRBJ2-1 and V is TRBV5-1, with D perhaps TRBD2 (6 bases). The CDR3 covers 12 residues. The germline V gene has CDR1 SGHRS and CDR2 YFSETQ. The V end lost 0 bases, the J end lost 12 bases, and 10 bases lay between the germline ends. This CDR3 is CASSLGLGGQFF. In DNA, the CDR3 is TGCGCCAGCAGCTTGGGCCTGGGAGGGCAGTTCTTC.

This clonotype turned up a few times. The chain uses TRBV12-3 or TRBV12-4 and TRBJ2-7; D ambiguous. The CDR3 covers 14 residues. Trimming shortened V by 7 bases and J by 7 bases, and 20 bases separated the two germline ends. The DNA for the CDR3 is TGTGCCAGCACGTTGGGCGGAAGGACGAGGGAGCAGTACTTC. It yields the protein CASTLGGRTREQYF.